This entry lists 25 T cell receptor beta chains sequenced from one sample in a study of blood T cell repertoires in COVID-19. The table came from immunoSEQ multiplex PCR; TCRdb's copy has only in-frame clones and leaves some out. The data hold 230,000 or so clones, with around 83% observed a single time. The specimen was peripheral blood. The source is a man aged 35 to 55 who had recovered from COVID-19.

This sequence joins TRBV19 and TRBJ1-4; D not resolved. The CDR3 consists of 17 residues. Between the trimmed V and J ends, which lost 6 bases and 1 base, there was a span of 18 bases. Germline assignment: CDR1 LNHDA and CDR2 SQIVND (reference sequence). CDR3: CASSIPGDGVTNEKLFF. The CDR3 DNA reads TGTGCCAGTAGCATTCCGGGAGACGGCGTAACTAATGAAAAACTGTTTTTT. The whole variable domain, filled in from reference TRBV19 and TRBJ1-4, reads DGGITQSPKYLFRKEGQNVTLSCEQNLNHDAMYWYRQDPGQGLRLIYYSQIVNDFQKGDIAEGYSVSREKKESFPLTVTSAQKNPTAFYLCASSIPGDGVTNEKLFFGSGTQLSVL.

The chain links TRBV7-8 to TRBJ1-2; 10 nucleotides line up with TRBD1. Germline V gene data show CDR1 as SGHVS and CDR2 as FQNEAQ. V shed 5 bases and J 2 bases; nucleotides not matched to a gene: 5. This CDR3 is built from 15 residues. The CDR3 DNA reads as TGTGCCAGCAGCCCCCGGACAGGGGGAAACTATGGCTACACCTTC. Its translation: CASSPRTGGNYGYTF.

J is TRBJ2-1 and V is TRBV2, with D perhaps TRBD2 (6 bases). This CDR3 spans 11 amino acids. The germline V and J ends were trimmed by 11 bases and 11 bases, with 16 bases remaining between them. CDR1 is SNHLY, CDR2 FYNNEI, per germline. This CDR3 is CAGETSDKQFF. The CDR3 nucleotides are TGTGCCGGAGAGACTAGTGATAAGCAGTTCTTC.

The chain has TRBV5-1 and TRBJ2-5, with a possible D match to TRBD1 (6 bases). The CDR3 extends over 16 amino acids. Germline V CDR1 and CDR2: SGHRS, YFSETQ. The V gene lost 2 bases and the J gene lost 1 base, with 15 bases spanning the gap. The CDR3 reads CASSFSWGPPQETQYF. The DNA of the CDR3 is TGCGCCAGCAGCTTCTCCTGGGGGCCCCCCCAAGAGACCCAGTACTTC.

The chain combines TRBV7-9 with TRBJ2-5; a possible D gene is TRBD2 (5 bases). The V end was cut by 8 bases, the J end by 3 bases, with 13 bases between. CDR3 length: 13 amino acids. In germline, CDR1 is SEHNR, CDR2 FQNEAQ (reference sequence). As DNA, the CDR3 is TGTGCCAGCTCCCGGGCGGGTGAAGAGACCCAGTACTTC. It yields the protein CASSRAGEETQYF.

This clone has more than one count but fewer than ten. This chain's CDR3 is CASSPGQGGPYEQYF. The CDR3, as DNA: TGTGCCAGCAGTCCAGGACAGGGAGGGCCTTACGAGCAGTACTTC. J is TRBJ2-7 and V is TRBV28; D might be TRBD1 (8 bases). The germline V gene encodes CDR1 MDHEN and CDR2 SYDVKM. V lost 5 bases and J lost 4, with 18 bases in between. This CDR3 comprises 15 residues.

The chain carries TRBV5-1 and TRBJ2-2; D may be TRBD2 (5 bases). This CDR3 contains 15 residues. Between the trimmed V and J ends, which lost 4 bases and 4 bases, there was a span of 14 bases. Germline V gene data show CDR1 as SGHRS and CDR2 as YFSETQ. The CDR3, as DNA: TGCGCCAGCAGCCCCCGAGGGCGCGGCACCGGGGAGCTGTTTTTT. Protein: CASSPRGRGTGELFF.

The V and J genes are TRBV3-1 (or the pseudogene TRBV3-2) and TRBJ2-7, with TRBD1 identical over 10 bases. The CDR3 contains 14 residues. The J segment lost 5 bases and the V segment lost 4 bases, leaving 5 bases of the junction unmatched. Germline-derived CDR1 and CDR2 are LGHDT and YNNKEL (reference sequence). The CDR3 bases are TGTGCCAGCAGCCGACCGGGACAGGGGAACGAGCAGTACTTC. Translation gives CASSRPGQGNEQYF.

The chain links TRBV19 to TRBJ2-2; 9 bases map to TRBD1. The junction had 10 bases not matched to a gene; V was cut back by 5 bases and J by 9 bases. CDR3 size: 15 residues. Germline V lookup: CDR1 LNHDA, CDR2 SQIVND (reference sequence). CDR3 nucleotide sequence: TGTGCCAGTAGTTCCGGGACAGGGTTGAGTCGGGAGCTGTTTTTT. Amino acids: CASSSGTGLSRELFF.

This clone was detected once. This chain links TRBV29-1 with TRBJ2-3, with TRBD2 matching 9 bases. The CDR3 contains 13 residues. Germline loops: CDR1 SQVTM, CDR2 ANQGSEA. V lost 7 bases, J lost 2 bases, and 4 bases stayed unmatched. As DNA, the CDR3 is TGCAGCGCCGCGGGGGGGACCACAGATACGCAGTATTTT. This translates into CSAAGGTTDTQYF.

This chain's CDR3 is CASSFHGSRETQYF. The CDR3 DNA is TGTGCCAGCAGCTTCCATGGTAGCCGAGAAACGCAGTATTTT. This chain joins TRBV7-9 and TRBJ2-3; D unresolved. Looked up from germline, CDR1 is SEHNR and CDR2 is FQNEAQ (reference sequence). CDR3 length equals 14 residues. Trimming left V 3 bases short and J 9 bases short, with 16 bases between.

The genes are TRBV5-4 and TRBJ2-1; TRBD2 agrees at 8 bases. CDR3 length: 14 residues. The J segment lost 6 bases and the V segment lost 4 bases, leaving 6 bases of the junction unmatched. Germline CDR1 reads SGHNT; CDR2 reads YYREEE (reference sequence). The CDR3 reads CASSLIRGGNEQFF. The CDR3 DNA is TGTGCCAGCAGCCTTATTCGGGGGGGCAATGAGCAGTTCTTC. The full variable domain, in which reference TRBV5-4 and TRBJ2-1 provide the parts outside the CDR3, is ETGVTQSPTHLIKTRGQQVTLRCSSQSGHNTVSWYQQALGQGPQFIFQYYREEENGRGNFPPRFSGLQFPNYSSELNVNALELDDSALYLCASSLIRGGNEQFFGPGTRLTVL.

The V and J genes are TRBV9 and TRBJ2-7; 9 bases align to TRBD2. The V segment lost 0 bases and the J segment 0 bases; nucleotides outside the gene matches: 13. This CDR3 comprises 19 residues. From germline, CDR1 is SGDLS and CDR2 YYNGEE. The CDR3 nucleotides read TGTGCCAGCAGCGTAGTAAGGGGGGGCCTAGCGGGATCCTCCTACGAGCAGTACTTC. It yields the protein CASSVVRGGLAGSSYEQYF.

The V gene is TRBV24-1, the J gene TRBJ2-1; D not certain. V lost 9 bases and J lost 7, with 15 bases in between. The CDR3 has 13 residues. Germline CDR1 is KGHDR and CDR2 is SFDVKD. The CDR3 nucleotides are TGTGCCACCGGTAGCCCCACTGGGAATGAGCAGTTCTTC. It encodes CATGSPTGNEQFF.

This clone was seen a handful of times. CDR3 protein: CASRSEDYGYTF. DNA for the CDR3: TGTGCCAGCCGGAGTGAAGACTATGGCTACACCTTC. V is TRBV13 and J is TRBJ1-2, with D hard to call. Germline V lookup: CDR1 PRHDT, CDR2 FYEKMQ (reference sequence). The CDR3 runs to 12 residues. Trimming removed 8 bases at V and 3 bases at J, with 10 bases between.

The chain employs TRBV6-5 and TRBJ2-5; D ambiguous. V was pared by 2 bases and J by 2 bases, with 6 bases between. From germline, CDR1 is MNHEY and CDR2 SVGAGI. CDR3 length: 13 residues. The CDR3 protein is CASSYRRQETQYF. In DNA form, the CDR3 reads TGTGCCAGCAGTTACCGGCGGCAAGAGACCCAGTACTTC.

J is TRBJ2-5 and V is TRBV4-1, with 7 bases lining up with TRBD2. Losses at the gene ends were 0 bases for V and 1 base for J; bases not matched to a gene: 2. The CDR3 length is 15 residues. From germline, CDR1 is MGHRA and CDR2 YSYEKL. The DNA for the CDR3 is TGCGCCAGCAGCCAAGATAGGACTAGCCAAGAGACCCAGTACTTC. This encodes CASSQDRTSQETQYF.

The chain couples TRBV2 to TRBJ2-5; D remains ambiguous. The germline CDR1 and CDR2 sequences are SNHLY and FYNNEI. The CDR3 sequence is 13 residues long. Trimming cost V 1 base and J 4 bases, with 7 bases left between them. The CDR3 sequence: CASSEGGRETQYF. CDR3 sequence (DNA): TGTGCCAGCAGTGAAGGTGGCAGAGAGACCCAGTACTTC.

J is TRBJ2-5 and V is TRBV9; 11 bases align to TRBD1. J was trimmed by 4 bases and V by 3 bases; bases with no gene match: 26. The CDR3 length is 22 residues. CDR1 is SGDLS and CDR2 is YYNGEE in the germline V gene. The chain's CDR3 is CASSAERDRGMKGWIEGETQYF. CDR3 DNA: TGTGCCAGCAGCGCCGAGCGGGACAGGGGGATGAAAGGATGGATTGAGGGAGAGACCCAGTACTTC.

The CDR3 bases are TGCGCCAGCAGCCAGCGAGGGACAAGTGGAAACACCATATATTTT. It is translated as CASSQRGTSGNTIYF. The genes are TRBV4-3 and TRBJ1-3, with D possibly matching TRBD1 (6 bases). Germline lookup yields CDR1 LGHNA and CDR2 YSLEER. The CDR3 contains 15 residues. V lost 3 bases to trimming and J lost 3 bases, with 12 bases between them.

This chain links TRBV21-1 with TRBJ1-2; the table's TRBD1 call for D was not verified on the DNA. TRBV21-1 is marked as a pseudogene. This CDR3 is 15 amino acids long. CDR3 in amino acids: CASSPRRTGACCYTF. As DNA, the CDR3 is TGTGCCAGCAGCCCCAGGCGGACAGGGGCTTGTTGCTACACCTTC.

The CDR3, as DNA: TGTGCCAGCAGCTCATTCTCGCGGGGGGGCTTCTACGAGCAGTACTTC. Residues: CASSSFSRGGFYEQYF. The V gene is TRBV13, the J gene TRBJ2-7; 9 bases are shared with TRBD2. Germline trimming cut 4 bases from V and 3 bases from J; bases unmatched to any gene: 10. This CDR3 has 16 amino acids. The germline gives CDR1 PRHDT, CDR2 FYEKMQ (reference sequence). The full variable domain, rest sourced from reference TRBV13 and TRBJ2-7, is AAGVIQSPRHLIKEKRETATLKCYPIPRHDTVYWYQQGPGQDPQFLISFYEKMQSDKGSIPDRFSAQQFSDYHSELNMSSLELGDSALYFCASSSFSRGGFYEQYFGPGTRLTVT.

The J gene is TRBJ1-2, the V gene TRBV28; 8 bases match TRBD1. V shed 5 bases, J shed 4 bases, and the junction held 9 bases outside the gene matches. The CDR3 length is 15 residues. Per germline, CDR1 MDHEN and CDR2 SYDVKM. In nucleotides, the CDR3 is TGTGCCAGCAGTGCCCCCCTCGGACAGGGCTATGGCTACACCTTC. Translation: CASSAPLGQGYGYTF.

The genes are TRBV20-1 and TRBJ2-1; D is possibly TRBD1 (7 bases). Germline CDR1 and CDR2: DFQATT and SNEGSKA (reference sequence). The CDR3 runs 16 residues. Trimming left V 3 bases short and J 12 bases short, with 27 bases between. CDR3 sequence: CSASVMSRGVAGGQFF. For the CDR3, the DNA is TGCAGTGCTAGTGTAATGAGCAGGGGGGTCGCTGGAGGGCAGTTCTTC.

V usage is TRBV7-9 and J usage is TRBJ1-1; a weak D match, TRBD1 (5 bases). Trimming removed 0 bases at V and 4 bases at J, with 12 bases between. This CDR3 spans 15 amino acids. From germline, CDR1 is SEHNR and CDR2 FQNEAQ (reference sequence). CDR3 nucleotides: TGTGCCAGCAGCTTAGCAGGCCTTAGGGGCACTGAAGCTTTCTTT. This codes for CASSLAGLRGTEAFF.